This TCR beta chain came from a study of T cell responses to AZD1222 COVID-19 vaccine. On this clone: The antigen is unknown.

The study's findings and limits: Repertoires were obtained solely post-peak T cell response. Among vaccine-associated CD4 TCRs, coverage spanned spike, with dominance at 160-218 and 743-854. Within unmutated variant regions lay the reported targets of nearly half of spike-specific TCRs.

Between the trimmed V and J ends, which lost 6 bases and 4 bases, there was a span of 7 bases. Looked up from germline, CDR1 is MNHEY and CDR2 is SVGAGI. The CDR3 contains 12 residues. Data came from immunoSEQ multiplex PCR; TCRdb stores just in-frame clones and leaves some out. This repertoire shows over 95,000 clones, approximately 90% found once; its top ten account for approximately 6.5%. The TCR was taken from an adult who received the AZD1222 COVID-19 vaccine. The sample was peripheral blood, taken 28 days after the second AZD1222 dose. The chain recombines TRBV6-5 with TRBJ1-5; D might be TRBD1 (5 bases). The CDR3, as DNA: TGTGCCAGCAGAGGGGAAAATCAGCCCCAGCATTTT. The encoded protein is CASRGENQPQHF.